The entry below describes one T cell receptor (beta chain). Germline V lookup: CDR1 SGHAT, CDR2 FQNNGV. V was trimmed by 5 bases and J by 2 bases, leaving 10 bases between them. The CDR3 consists of 13 residues. This specimen belongs to a study of cytomegalovirus exposure and HLA in healthy donors. The PCR was carried out with 60 Vbeta primers and 13 Jbeta primers. The assay was immunoSEQ multiplex PCR, and TCRdb's table has in-frame clones only and misses some. Counted here are 70,000 or so clones, 80% to 90% occurring once; the ten biggest clones make up 2%. Sequences were obtained from PBMCs. The TCR was taken from a woman aged 25 to 39 in good health and CMV-seronegative. The chain recombines TRBV11-2 with TRBJ2-7, with a possible D match to TRBD2 (6 bases). CDR3 region: CASSPPGAYEQYF. The CDR3 DNA reads TGTGCCAGCAGCCCCCCGGGGGCCTACGAGCAGTACTTC. The whole variable domain, filled in from reference TRBV11-2 and TRBJ2-7, reads EAGVAQSPRYKIIEKRQSVAFWCNPISGHATLYWYQQILGQGPKLLIQFQNNGVVDDSQLPKDRFSAERLKGVDSTLKIQPAKLEDSAVYLCASSPPGAYEQYFGPGTRLTVT.